This T cell receptor beta chain was recovered during a study of T-cell memory formation after mild COVID-19. Background on the study: In these data, TCR clusters were largely donor specific.

Regarding the study as a whole: Clones that contracted from day 15 to 85 had balanced CD4/CD8; later expanders were CD4+ biased. Clones that contracted clustered mainly in CM and EM if CD4+ and in EMRA if CD8+.

In TCRdb, the 5' RACE reads were re-called with MiXCR into one record per CDR3 protein. Of 450,000 or so distinct CDR3 sequences listed, over 15% are singletons. The V and J ends lost 6 bases and 5 bases, in that order; junction bases with no gene match: 9. Germline values: CDR1 DFQATT, CDR2 SNEGSKA (reference sequence). This CDR3 comprises 13 residues. The table lists this clonotype with a few counts. Its matching antigen is unknown. The material sequenced was PBMCs or a T cell subset sorted from them (not recorded which). V usage is TRBV20-1 and J usage is TRBJ1-2; 7 bases fit TRBD1. The TCR sequence derives from an adult woman who had mild COVID-19 (a few samples of this study predate the infection). Cell type and time point are not known. CDR3 sequence reads: CSAPLGTEYGYTF. CDR3 coding DNA: TGCAGTGCACCGCTGGGGACAGAATATGGCTACACCTTC.